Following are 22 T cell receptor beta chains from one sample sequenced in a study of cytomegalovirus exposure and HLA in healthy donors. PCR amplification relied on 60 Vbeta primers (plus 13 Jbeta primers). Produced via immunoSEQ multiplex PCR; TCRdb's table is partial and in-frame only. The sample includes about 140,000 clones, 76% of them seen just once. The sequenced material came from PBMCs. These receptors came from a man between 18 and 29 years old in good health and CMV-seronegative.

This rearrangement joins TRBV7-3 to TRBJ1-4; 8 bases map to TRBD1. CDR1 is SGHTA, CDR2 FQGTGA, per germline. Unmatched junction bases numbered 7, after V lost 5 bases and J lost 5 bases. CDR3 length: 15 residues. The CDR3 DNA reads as TGTGCCAGCAGCCAGGGGACAGGAAAAAATGAAAAACTGTTTTTT. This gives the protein CASSQGTGKNEKLFF.

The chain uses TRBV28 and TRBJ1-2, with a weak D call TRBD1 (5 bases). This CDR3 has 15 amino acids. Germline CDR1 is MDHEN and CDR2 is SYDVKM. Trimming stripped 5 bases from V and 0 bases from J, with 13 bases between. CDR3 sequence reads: CASSNGGLANYGYTF. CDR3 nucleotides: TGTGCCAGCAGTAATGGGGGACTCGCTAACTATGGCTACACCTTC.

The CDR3 sequence: CASSLEGAVQYF. CDR3 sequence (DNA): TGTGCCAGCAGCTTGGAGGGGGCTGTGCAGTACTTC. The chain recombines TRBV5-5 with TRBJ2-7; 7 bases are shared with TRBD1. J was trimmed by 9 bases and V by 0 bases; bases with no gene match: 3. The CDR3 sequence is 12 residues long. Germline V lookup: CDR1 SGHKS, CDR2 YYEKEE (reference sequence).

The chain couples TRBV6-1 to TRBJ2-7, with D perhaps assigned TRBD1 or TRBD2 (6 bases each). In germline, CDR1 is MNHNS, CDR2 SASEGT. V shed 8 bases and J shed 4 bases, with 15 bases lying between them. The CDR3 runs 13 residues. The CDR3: CASLEGGPYEQYF. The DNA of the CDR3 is TGTGCCAGCCTTGAAGGGGGGCCGTACGAGCAGTACTTC.

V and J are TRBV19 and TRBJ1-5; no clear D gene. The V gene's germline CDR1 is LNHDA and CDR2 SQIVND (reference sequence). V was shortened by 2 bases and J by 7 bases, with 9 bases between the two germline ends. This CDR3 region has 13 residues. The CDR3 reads CASSIRGGQPQHF. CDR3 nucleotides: TGTGCCAGTAGTATAAGAGGAGGACAGCCCCAGCATTTT.

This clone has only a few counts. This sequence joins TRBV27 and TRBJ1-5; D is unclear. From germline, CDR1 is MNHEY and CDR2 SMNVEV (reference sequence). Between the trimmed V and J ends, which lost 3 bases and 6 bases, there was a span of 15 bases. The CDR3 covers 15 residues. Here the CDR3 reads CASSLRGSQSQPQHF. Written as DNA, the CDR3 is TGTGCCAGCAGTTTGCGGGGTTCCCAGAGTCAGCCCCAGCATTTT.

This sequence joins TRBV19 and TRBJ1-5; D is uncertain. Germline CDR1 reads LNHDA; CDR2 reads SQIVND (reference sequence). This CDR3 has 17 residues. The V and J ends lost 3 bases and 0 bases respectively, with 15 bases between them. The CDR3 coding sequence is TGTGCCAGTAGTATCCCCCGGTTTTTAGATAGCAATCAGCCCCAGCATTTT. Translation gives CASSIPRFLDSNQPQHF.

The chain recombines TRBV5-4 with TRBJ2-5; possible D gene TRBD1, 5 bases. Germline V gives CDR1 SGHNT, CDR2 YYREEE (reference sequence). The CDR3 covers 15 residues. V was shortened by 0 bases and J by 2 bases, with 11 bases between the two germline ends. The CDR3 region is CASSLGQPKQETQYF. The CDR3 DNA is TGTGCCAGCAGCTTGGGACAGCCAAAACAAGAGACCCAGTACTTC.

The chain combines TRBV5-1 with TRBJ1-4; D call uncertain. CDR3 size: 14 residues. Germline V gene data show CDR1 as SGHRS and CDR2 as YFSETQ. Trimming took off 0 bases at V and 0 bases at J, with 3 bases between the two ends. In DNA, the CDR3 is TGCGCCAGCAGCTTGGCAACAACTAATGAAAAACTGTTTTTT. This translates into CASSLATTNEKLFF.

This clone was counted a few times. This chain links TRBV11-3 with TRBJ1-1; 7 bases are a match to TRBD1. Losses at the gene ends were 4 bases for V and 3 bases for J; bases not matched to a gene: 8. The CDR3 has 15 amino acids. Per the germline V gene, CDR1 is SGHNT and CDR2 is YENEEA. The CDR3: CASSSAGTADTEAFF. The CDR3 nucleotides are TGTGCCAGCAGCTCCGCCGGGACAGCTGACACTGAAGCTTTCTTT.

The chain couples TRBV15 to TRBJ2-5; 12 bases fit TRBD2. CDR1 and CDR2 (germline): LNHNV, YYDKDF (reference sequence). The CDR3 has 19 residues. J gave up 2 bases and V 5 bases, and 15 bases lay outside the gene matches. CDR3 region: CATSATTGLAGGAQETQYF. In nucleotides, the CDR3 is TGTGCCACCAGCGCGACAACGGGGCTAGCGGGGGGGGCGCAAGAGACCCAGTACTTC.

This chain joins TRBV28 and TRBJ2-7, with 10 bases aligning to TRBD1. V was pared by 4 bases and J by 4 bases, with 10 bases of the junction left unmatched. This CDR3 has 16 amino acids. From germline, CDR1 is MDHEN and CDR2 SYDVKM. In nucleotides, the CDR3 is TGTGCCAGCAGTTCCACCGGGACAGGGGTTTTATACGAGCAGTACTTC. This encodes CASSSTGTGVLYEQYF.

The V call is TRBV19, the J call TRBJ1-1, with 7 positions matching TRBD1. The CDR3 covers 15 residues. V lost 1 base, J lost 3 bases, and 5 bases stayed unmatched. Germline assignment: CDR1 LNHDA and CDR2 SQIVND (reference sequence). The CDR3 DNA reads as TGTGCCAGTAGTATAGTGGGGGACAGCTACACTGAAGCTTTCTTT. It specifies CASSIVGDSYTEAFF. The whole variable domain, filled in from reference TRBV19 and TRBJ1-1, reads DGGITQSPKYLFRKEGQNVTLSCEQNLNHDAMYWYRQDPGQGLRLIYYSQIVNDFQKGDIAEGYSVSREKKESFPLTVTSAQKNPTAFYLCASSIVGDSYTEAFFGQGTRLTVV.

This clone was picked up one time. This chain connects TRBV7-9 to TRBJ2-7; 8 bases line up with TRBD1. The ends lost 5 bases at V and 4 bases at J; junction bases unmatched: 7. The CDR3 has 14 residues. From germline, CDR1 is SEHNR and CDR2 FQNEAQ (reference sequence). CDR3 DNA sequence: TGTGCCAGCAGCGCTATGGACAGGGAGTACGAGCAGTACTTC. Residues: CASSAMDREYEQYF.

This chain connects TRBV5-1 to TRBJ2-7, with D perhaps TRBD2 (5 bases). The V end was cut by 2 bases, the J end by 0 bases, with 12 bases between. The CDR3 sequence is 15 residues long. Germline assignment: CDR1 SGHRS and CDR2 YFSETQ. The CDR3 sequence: CASSFRDIHSYEQYF. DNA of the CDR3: TGCGCCAGCAGCTTCCGGGATATTCACTCCTACGAGCAGTACTTC.

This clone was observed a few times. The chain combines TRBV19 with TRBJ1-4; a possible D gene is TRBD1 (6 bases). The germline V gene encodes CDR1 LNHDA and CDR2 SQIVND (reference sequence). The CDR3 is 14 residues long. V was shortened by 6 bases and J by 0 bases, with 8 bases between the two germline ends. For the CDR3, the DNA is TGTGCCAGTAGCGCAGGGGCAACTAATGAAAAACTGTTTTTT. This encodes CASSAGATNEKLFF.

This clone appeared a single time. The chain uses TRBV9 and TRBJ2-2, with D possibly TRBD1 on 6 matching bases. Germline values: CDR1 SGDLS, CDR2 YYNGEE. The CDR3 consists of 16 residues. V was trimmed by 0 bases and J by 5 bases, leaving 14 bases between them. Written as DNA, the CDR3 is TGTGCCAGCAGCGTAGCTACAGGGTTGGAAACCGGGGAGCTGTTTTTT. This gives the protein CASSVATGLETGELFF.

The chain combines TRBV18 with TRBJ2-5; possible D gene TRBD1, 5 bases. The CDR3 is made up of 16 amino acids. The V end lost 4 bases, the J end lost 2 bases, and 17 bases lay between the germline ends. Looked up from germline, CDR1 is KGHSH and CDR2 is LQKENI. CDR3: CASSQNSGLGQETQYF. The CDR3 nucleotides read TGTGCCAGCTCACAAAACTCAGGGTTGGGGCAAGAGACCCAGTACTTC.

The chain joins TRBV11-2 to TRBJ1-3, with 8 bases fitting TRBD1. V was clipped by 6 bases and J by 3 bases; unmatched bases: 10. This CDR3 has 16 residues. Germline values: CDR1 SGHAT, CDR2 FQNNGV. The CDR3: CASRQQTGVSGNTIYF. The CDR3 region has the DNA TGTGCCAGCAGACAACAGACAGGGGTTAGTGGAAACACCATATATTTT. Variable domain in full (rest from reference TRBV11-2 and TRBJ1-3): EAGVAQSPRYKIIEKRQSVAFWCNPISGHATLYWYQQILGQGPKLLIQFQNNGVVDDSQLPKDRFSAERLKGVDSTLKIQPAKLEDSAVYLCASRQQTGVSGNTIYFGEGSWLTVV.

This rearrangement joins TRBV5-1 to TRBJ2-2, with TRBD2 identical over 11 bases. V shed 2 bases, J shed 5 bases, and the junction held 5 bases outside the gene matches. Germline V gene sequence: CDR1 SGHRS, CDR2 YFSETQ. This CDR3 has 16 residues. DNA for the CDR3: TGCGCCAGCAGCTTTAGCGGGAGGGCCGGGACCGGGGAGCTGTTTTTT. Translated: CASSFSGRAGTGELFF.

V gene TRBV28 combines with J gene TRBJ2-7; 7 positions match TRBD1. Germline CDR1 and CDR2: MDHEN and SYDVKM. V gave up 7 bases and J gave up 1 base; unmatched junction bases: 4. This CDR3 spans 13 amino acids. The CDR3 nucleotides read TGTGCCAGCAAGACAGGGCTGTCCTACGAGCAGTACTTC. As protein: CASKTGLSYEQYF.

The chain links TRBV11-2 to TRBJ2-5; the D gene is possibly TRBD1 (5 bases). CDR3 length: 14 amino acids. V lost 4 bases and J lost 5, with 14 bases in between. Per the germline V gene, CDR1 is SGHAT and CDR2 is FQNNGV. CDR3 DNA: TGTGCCAGCAGCTGGGGCGGTGTTAGGGAGACCCAGTACTTC. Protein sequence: CASSWGGVRETQYF.